One sample yielded the 19 T cell receptor beta chains listed below, sequenced in a study of identical twins. TCRdb recomputed calls from the 5' RACE reads with MiXCR, one row per CDR3 protein. The sample yields about 530,000 distinct CDR3 sequences, 20% to 25% seen once. Separately, the same data were catalogued under a study of yellow fever vaccine responses in identical twins.

The sequenced sample consisted of CD4+ T cells sorted from blood. These receptor sequences come from a woman aged 18-29 years in good health.

A few counts support this clonotype. This sequence joins TRBV10-2 and TRBJ2-7, with 9 bases that match TRBD1. CDR1 WSHSY and CDR2 SAAADI come from the germline V gene. This CDR3 comprises 14 residues. The J segment lost 5 bases and the V segment lost 2 bases, leaving 4 bases of the junction unmatched. CDR3 sequence reads: CASSENRGQNEQYF. CDR3 DNA: TGCGCCAGCAGTGAGAACAGGGGGCAGAACGAGCAGTACTTC.

The chain carries TRBV5-8 and TRBJ2-3, with D possibly being TRBD2 (6 bases). Germline V gene sequence: CDR1 SGHTS, CDR2 YDEGEE. The CDR3 loop spans 15 amino acids. V was clipped by 0 bases and J by 2 bases, with 10 bases between them. Here the CDR3 DNA reads TGTGCCAGCAGCTTGGGGGGGGTCTTCACAGATACGCAGTATTTT. Translating it yields CASSLGGVFTDTQYF. Looking up the rest from reference TRBV5-8 and TRBJ2-3 gives the full variable domain: EAGVTQSPTHLIKTRGQQATLRCSPISGHTSVYWYQQALGLGLQFLLWYDEGEERNRGNFPPRFSGRQFPNYSSELNVNALELEDSALYLCASSLGGVFTDTQYFGPGTRLTVL.

The V call is TRBV12-3 or TRBV12-4, the J call TRBJ2-2, with D possibly TRBD1 on 5 matching bases. Trimming cost V 6 bases and J 2 bases, with 10 bases left between them. The CDR3 has 14 residues. In nucleotides, the CDR3 is TGTGCCAGCAGATTTGACAGAAACACCGGGGAGCTGTTTTTT. Encoded protein: CASRFDRNTGELFF.

This clonotype showed up just a few times. The genes are TRBV10-3 and TRBJ2-1; no firm D call. Looked up from germline, CDR1 is ENHRY and CDR2 is SYGVKD. The CDR3 length is 13 residues. The V end lost 8 bases, the J end lost 4 bases, and 12 bases lay between the germline ends. Here the CDR3 reads CAIWDKSYNEQFF. In DNA form, the CDR3 reads TGTGCCATCTGGGATAAGTCGTACAATGAGCAGTTCTTC.

This chain connects TRBV7-8 to TRBJ2-3; 9 nucleotides align to TRBD1. Germline-derived CDR1 and CDR2 are SGHVS and FQNEAQ. This CDR3 has 14 amino acids. Trimming removed 4 bases from V and 3 bases from J; junction bases left unmatched: 2. The DNA of the CDR3 is TGTGCCAGCAGCTGGGACAGGGTAACAGATACGCAGTATTTT. Its translation is CASSWDRVTDTQYF.

This clonotype came up a few times. As DNA, the CDR3 is TGTGCCAGCAGATCCGGCCAGGTAGCCAAAAACATTCAGTACTTC. Its translation: CASRSGQVAKNIQYF. The V and J genes are TRBV28 and TRBJ2-4; unclear D gene. Per germline, CDR1 MDHEN and CDR2 SYDVKM. CDR3 length: 15 residues. V was cut by 6 bases and J by 0 bases, with 12 bases left in between.

This clonotype was observed a few times. This sequence joins TRBV20-1 and TRBJ1-2, with 7 bases that match TRBD1. The CDR3 has 11 amino acids. Per the germline V gene, CDR1 is DFQATT and CDR2 is SNEGSKA (reference sequence). The V gene end was trimmed by 6 bases and the J gene end by 7 bases; junction bases not matched to a gene: 5. In DNA form, the CDR3 reads TGCAGTGCCCCCAGGGGGACTGGCTACACCTTC. This encodes CSAPRGTGYTF.

The sample holds a few counts of this clonotype. The chain links TRBV27 to TRBJ2-5, with D unclear. CDR1 and CDR2 from the germline V gene are MNHEY and SMNVEV (reference sequence). CDR3 length: 13 amino acids. Trimming cost V 2 bases and J 5 bases, with 9 bases left between them. CDR3 DNA: TGTGCCAGCAGTTTAATGGACGGGGAGACCCAGTACTTC. This gives the protein CASSLMDGETQYF.

Only a few counts were recorded for this clonotype. The genes are TRBV19 and TRBJ2-5; 7 bases are shared with TRBD1. The trim removed 9 bases at V and 8 bases at J, leaving 6 bases unmatched. The CDR3 consists of 11 residues. The germline V gene encodes CDR1 LNHDA and CDR2 SQIVND (reference sequence). Written as DNA, the CDR3 is TGTGCCAGACAGGGGAAGTATACCCAGTACTTC. It encodes CARQGKYTQYF.

The chain carries TRBV11-2 and TRBJ2-3, with a tentative D call TRBD2 (5 bases). The CDR3 is 16 residues long. The germline V gene encodes CDR1 SGHAT and CDR2 FQNNGV. With 5 bases removed from V and 2 bases from J, the gap between germline ends came to 17 bases. The CDR3 region is CASSQIERRHTDTQYF. The CDR3 nucleotides read TGTGCCAGCAGCCAAATAGAGCGGAGGCACACAGATACGCAGTATTTT.

This clonotype turned up a few times. This rearrangement joins TRBV29-1 to TRBJ1-2; no firm D call. The CDR3 is 12 amino acids. Germline V gene data show CDR1 as SQVTM and CDR2 as ANQGSEA. Trimming left V 4 bases short and J 2 bases short, with 8 bases between. The CDR3 loop reads CSVAIDNYGYTF. Written as DNA, the CDR3 is TGCAGCGTTGCCATCGACAACTATGGCTACACCTTC.

The J gene is TRBJ2-3, the V gene TRBV5-1; 9 nucleotides line up with TRBD1. Germline CDR1 and CDR2: SGHRS and YFSETQ. The CDR3 contains 15 residues. Losses at the gene ends were 6 bases for V and 0 bases for J; bases not matched to a gene: 5. CDR3 nucleotide sequence: TGCGCCAGCATTAAGGACAGGGGAAGCACAGATACGCAGTATTTT. This translates into CASIKDRGSTDTQYF.

This clonotype has at least ten counts. This chain uses TRBV20-1 with TRBJ2-5; a weak D match, TRBD2 (6 bases). Trimming removed 6 bases at V and 6 bases at J, with 20 bases between. CDR1 is DFQATT and CDR2 is SNEGSKA in the germline V gene (reference sequence). The CDR3 totals 14 residues. The CDR3 sequence: CSAPREFAMKTQYF. The CDR3 nucleotides read TGCAGTGCCCCTCGGGAGTTTGCAATGAAGACCCAGTACTTC.

The V call is TRBV10-3, the J call TRBJ1-1; D ambiguous. The CDR3 contains 13 residues. The germline V and J ends were trimmed by 2 bases and 6 bases, with 10 bases remaining between them. Germline V gives CDR1 ENHRY, CDR2 SYGVKD. CDR3 nucleotides: TGTGCCATCAGTGAGCAAAGGGAATCTGAAGCTTTCTTT. The encoded protein is CAISEQRESEAFF.

Only a few counts were recorded for this clonotype. CDR3 in DNA: TGTGCCAGCAGTTTACCTAGCGGGGGGGGATCTTACAATGAGCAGTTCTTC. This encodes CASSLPSGGGSYNEQFF. This chain links TRBV12-3 or TRBV12-4 with TRBJ2-1, with 12 nucleotides matching TRBD2. With V trimmed by 2 bases and J by 4 bases, 6 bases remained unmatched. The CDR3 sequence is 17 residues long.

This clonotype was seen more than once but under ten times. The rearrangement uses TRBV3-1 and TRBJ2-1; 10 nucleotides line up with TRBD2. After removal of 1 base from V and 3 bases from J, the junction contained 6 bases not matched to a gene. The CDR3 is made up of 17 amino acids. CDR1 and CDR2 from the germline V gene are LGHDT and YNNKEL (reference sequence). CDR3 region: CASSQGRLAGFYNEQFF. In DNA form, the CDR3 reads TGTGCCAGCAGCCAAGGGCGACTAGCGGGTTTCTACAATGAGCAGTTCTTC.

V and J are TRBV20-1 and TRBJ2-7; D may be TRBD1 or TRBD2 (5 bases each). The CDR3 runs 13 residues. Germline V CDR1 and CDR2: DFQATT, SNEGSKA (reference sequence). V lost 6 bases and J 0 bases, leaving 12 bases between the germline ends. CDR3 in amino acids: CSASEGSSYEQYF. CDR3 bases: TGCAGTGCCTCCGAGGGGAGCTCCTACGAGCAGTACTTC.

This clonotype was observed a single time. This chain connects TRBV19 to TRBJ1-5; 7 positions agree with TRBD1. There are 14 residues in the CDR3. Germline V gives CDR1 LNHDA, CDR2 SQIVND (reference sequence). The V segment lost 7 bases and the J segment 5 bases; nucleotides outside the gene matches: 8. CDR3 nucleotide sequence: TGTGCCAGTACCCCGACAGGGAGATATCAGCCCCAGCATTTT. It encodes CASTPTGRYQPQHF.

This rearrangement joins TRBV5-1 to TRBJ2-1, with unresolved D. Trimming took 4 bases from V and 9 from J, leaving 11 bases between them. The CDR3 covers 12 residues. Germline V gives CDR1 SGHRS, CDR2 YFSETQ. CDR3 amino acids: CASSPPYGEQFF. In DNA, the CDR3 is TGCGCCAGCAGCCCCCCCTACGGTGAGCAGTTCTTC.